This entry describes one T cell receptor (beta chain). Germline CDR1 reads MNHNS; CDR2 reads SASEGT. Losses at the gene ends were 3 bases for V and 5 bases for J; bases not matched to a gene: 11. This CDR3 has 16 amino acids. These data belong to a study of blood T cells in healthy people across ages. Healthy Caucasian individuals from Russia aged roughly 6 to 90 served as donors. Per sample, no less than 6 micrograms of total RNA were extracted. Next came a second PCR, run for about 6 to 11 cycles, which used a sample-barcoded 5' primer along with a J-beta primer mix. TCRdb re-analysed the 5' RACE reads in MiXCR, keeping a single row per CDR3 protein. Of 750,000 or so distinct CDR3 sequences listed, 25% were seen once; the top ten hold under 9.5%. This sample was also put to use in a study of T cells of mothers and their children.

This clonotype was obtained from a boy aged 5-17 years in good health. The sample taken for sequencing was blood. V and J are TRBV6-1 and TRBJ1-2, with 8 bases identical to TRBD1. The CDR3 sequence: CASSETSGGDSYGYTF. The CDR3 coding sequence is TGTGCCAGCAGTGAGACCTCAGGGGGCGATTCTTATGGCTACACCTTC.